A single sample gave rise to the 27 T cell receptor beta chains below, sequenced in a study of T cells in women clearing cervical HPV infection. TCRdb's table, derived via immunoSEQ multiplex PCR, lists solely in-frame clones and lacks some. Here the sample table reports roughly 15,000 clones. The sample consisted of blood buffy coat. Receptors were obtained from a woman between 18 and 69 years old with a cervical HPV16 infection that either progressed to CIN3+ or cleared (not recorded which).

Details on this clone: The CDR3 end is not reached by the read, which stops 3 residues before it; the germline J gene fills it in. The chain has TRBV2 and TRBJ1-4; no firm D call. The germline V gene has CDR1 SNHLY and CDR2 FYNNEI. Trimming cost V 7 bases and J 8 bases, with 11 bases left between them. CDR3 size: 12 residues. CDR3 DNA, as far as it was read: TGTGCCAGCAAGTGGGCAGGAGAAAAA. Protein product: CASKWAGEK. The entire CDR3 protein is CASKWAGEKLFF. Based on the CDR3 plus reference TRBV2 and TRBJ1-4, the full variable domain is EPEVTQTPSHQVTQMGQEVILRCVPISNHLYFYWYRQILGQKVEFLVSFYNNEISEKSEIFDDQFSVERPDGSNFTLKIRSTKLEDSAMYFCASKWAGEKLFFGSGTQLSVL.

As to this clone: The read comes to an end 3 residues before the CDR3 does, leaving the germline J gene to fill in the end. V and J are TRBV20-1 and TRBJ1-5; the D gene is possibly TRBD1 (6 bases). The CDR3 has 13 amino acids. Per the germline V gene, CDR1 is DFQATT and CDR2 is SNEGSKA (reference sequence). V lost 4 bases and J 0 bases, leaving 7 bases between the germline ends. CDR3 amino acids: CSAKDSSNQPQHF. CDR3 DNA (partial): TGCAGTGCTAAGGACAGTAGCAATCAGCCC.

Regarding this clone: Compared with germline, one end of the junction differs, possibly owing to a read error. From the germline J gene comes the end of the CDR3, since the read stops 3 residues before it. Other DNA sequences within the sample encode an identical CDR3. V usage is TRBV5-6 and J usage is TRBJ1-3; tentatively, D is TRBD1 (6 bases). The CDR3 contains 14 residues. The germline V gene has CDR1 SGHDT and CDR2 YYEEEE. The CDR3 is CASSPLDRRNTIYF. The DNA read from the CDR3 is TGTGCCAGCAGCCCGCTGGACAGAAGAAACACG.

Worth noting for this clone: The CDR3 goes on 3 residues after the read ends, and that part is filled in from the germline J gene. This rearrangement joins TRBV20-1 to TRBJ1-1; D possibly corresponds to TRBD1 (5 bases). V lost 0 bases and J lost 6, with 11 bases in between. This CDR3 is built from 13 residues. Looked up from germline, CDR1 is DFQATT and CDR2 is SNEGSKA (reference sequence). The part of the CDR3 DNA that was read is TGCAGTGCTAGAGAGAACACAGGCTCTGAA. This encodes CSARENTGSE. The entire CDR3 protein is CSARENTGSEAFF.

As to this clone: With the read ending 3 residues before the CDR3 end, the germline J gene is used to fill in that end. This sequence joins TRBV20-1 and TRBJ2-5, with D possibly TRBD2 on 5 matching bases. This CDR3 is 14 amino acids long. Per germline, CDR1 DFQATT and CDR2 SNEGSKA (reference sequence). V lost 2 bases and J 2 bases, leaving 12 bases between the germline ends. CDR3 bases read: TGCAGTGCTAGACGAGCGAGCGGTCAAGAGACC. It yields the protein CSARRASGQET. The full CDR3 protein reads CSARRASGQETQYF.

With respect to this clone: Read sequence stops 3 residues before the CDR3 end, and the germline J gene provides the missing end. The chain links TRBV5-1 to TRBJ2-5, with 13 bases aligning to TRBD2. The CDR3 extends over 16 amino acids. The V gene's germline CDR1 is SGHRS and CDR2 YFSETQ. The V and J ends lost 4 bases and 1 base, in that order; junction bases with no gene match: 4. The DNA read from the CDR3 is TGCGCCAGCAGCCTCGGGACTAGCGGGGTCCAAGAGACC. Its protein is CASSLGTSGVQET. The full CDR3 is CASSLGTSGVQETQYF.

The CDR3 bases that were read are TGTGCCAGCAGTGTGAGGACTAGCGGGGACAATGAG. Translated, it gives CASSVRTSGDNE. The whole CDR3 reads CASSVRTSGDNEQFF. This chain links TRBV2 with TRBJ2-1, with 12 nucleotides matching TRBD2. The CDR3 is cut off 3 residues early in the read; its end comes from the germline J gene. Trimming cost V 4 bases and J 5 bases; bases outside gene matches: 3. CDR1 and CDR2 (germline): SNHLY, FYNNEI. The CDR3 has 15 residues.

In regard to this clone: A junction end diverges from the germline sequence, so it may reflect a read error. The read terminates 3 residues ahead of where the CDR3 ends, so the germline J gene completes it. The V and J genes are TRBV4-2 and TRBJ2-2; perhaps TRBD1 as D (5 bases). The CDR3 contains 15 residues. CDR1 and CDR2 from the germline V gene are LGHNA and YNFKEQ. Incomplete CDR3 DNA: TGCGCCAGCAGCCATGGGGCGGCGAACACCGGGGAG. This codes for CASSHGAANTGE. The entire CDR3 reads CASSHGAANTGELFF.

As to this clone: Coverage ceases 3 residues before the CDR3 finishes, and the germline J gene fills in the end. The chain carries TRBV19 and TRBJ2-7; D possibly corresponds to TRBD2 (5 bases). Germline CDR1 LNHDA, CDR2 SQIVND (reference sequence). The V end lost 1 base, the J end lost 1 base, and 14 bases lay between the germline ends. This CDR3 has 16 residues. The CDR3 is CASSIGYGDTSYEQYF. CDR3 DNA (partial): TGTGCCAGTAGTATAGGATACGGGGATACTTCCTACGAG.

Points on this clone: The missing CDR3 end, 3 residues past where the read stops, is filled in from the germline J gene. V usage is TRBV18 and J usage is TRBJ1-1, with D perhaps matching TRBD1 (5 bases). The germline V gene encodes CDR1 KGHSH and CDR2 LQKENI. The CDR3 spans 14 residues. CDR3 loop: CASSSGTSGSSAFF. The sequenced part of the CDR3 DNA is TGTGCCAGCTCCTCCGGGACTAGCGGGAGTAGT.

Turning to this clone: The DNA ends 3 residues before the CDR3 does, and the rest of the CDR3 is filled in from the germline J gene. This chain uses TRBV13 with TRBJ1-6; possible D gene TRBD1, 5 bases. Germline values: CDR1 PRHDT, CDR2 FYEKMQ (reference sequence). V was clipped by 5 bases and J by 11 bases, with 19 bases between them. There are 15 residues in the CDR3. CDR3 region: CASSSRGGVNPPLHF. CDR3 DNA (partial): TGTGCCAGCAGCAGCCGGGGGGGAGTAAATCCACCC.

As concerns this clone: The sequenced fragment ends 3 residues before the CDR3 boundary, so the rest is inferred from the germline J gene. V and J are TRBV12-3 or TRBV12-4 and TRBJ2-2, with 7 bases fitting TRBD2. The CDR3 is 14 amino acids. V gave up 3 bases and J gave up 3 bases; unmatched junction bases: 1. The CDR3 spells CASSLGGDTGELFF. The sequenced CDR3 bases are TGTGCCAGCAGTTTGGGAGGGGACACCGGGGAG.

Of note for this clone: The read finishes 3 residues shy of the CDR3 end, and the germline J gene is used to complete it. This sequence joins TRBV7-8 and TRBJ2-5, with D possibly matching TRBD1 (7 bases). Deletions cut 1 base from V and 1 base from J, with 13 bases between. Germline CDR1 reads SGHVS; CDR2 reads FQNEAQ. This CDR3 comprises 16 residues. The CDR3 is CASSLGSRGAQETQYF. The part of the CDR3 DNA that was read is TGTGCCAGCAGCTTAGGTAGCAGGGGGGCCCAAGAGACC. The complete variable domain, with remaining parts taken from reference TRBV7-8 and TRBJ2-5, reads GAGVSQSPRYKVAKRGQDVALRCDPISGHVSLFWYQQALGQGPEFLTYFQNEAQLDKSGLPSDRFFAERPEGSVSTLKIQRTQQEDSAVYLCASSLGSRGAQETQYFGPGTRLLVL.

Comment on this clone: Read coverage stops 3 residues before the CDR3 terminus; the germline J gene supplies the remainder. The chain uses TRBV7-2 and TRBJ1-2; D is unresolved. Germline CDR1 SGHTA, CDR2 FQGNSA. The V end was cut by 5 bases, the J end by 3 bases, with 13 bases between. This CDR3 region has 14 residues. The CDR3 sequence: CASSLFRLYYGYTF. The DNA read from the CDR3 is TGTGCCAGCAGCCTTTTCCGTCTATACTATGGC.

As for this clone: Read sequence stops 3 residues before the CDR3 end, and the germline J gene provides the missing end. The V and J genes are TRBV19 and TRBJ1-5; no firm D call. Germline V gives CDR1 LNHDA, CDR2 SQIVND (reference sequence). V lost 6 bases and J 0 bases, leaving 12 bases between the germline ends. CDR3 size: 15 residues. The part of the CDR3 DNA that was read is TGTGCCAGTAGCCCCGTCGCGGATAGCAATCAGCCC. This gives the protein CASSPVADSNQP. In full, the CDR3 is CASSPVADSNQPQHF.

With regard to this clone: Read data end 3 residues before the CDR3 end; the end is taken from the germline J gene. V gene TRBV5-1 combines with J gene TRBJ2-2, with 7 positions matching TRBD1. Germline CDR1 is SGHRS and CDR2 is YFSETQ. The CDR3 runs to 14 residues. V lost 0 bases, J lost 4 bases, and 0 bases stayed unmatched. Incomplete CDR3 DNA: TGCGCCAGCAGCTTGGCAGGGGGCACCGGGGAG. It translates to CASSLAGGTGE. In full, the CDR3 reads CASSLAGGTGELFF.

Note on this clone: The CDR3 end is not reached by the read, which stops 3 residues before it; the germline J gene fills it in. The chain employs TRBV18 and TRBJ2-3, with D maybe TRBD1 (5 bases). This CDR3 comprises 15 residues. Trimming cost V 0 bases and J 5 bases, with 12 bases left between them. Germline-derived CDR1 and CDR2 are KGHSH and LQKENI. CDR3 region: CASSPPWGGVDTQYF. CDR3 DNA (partial): TGTGCCAGCTCACCACCTTGGGGCGGCGTAGATACG.

A note on this clone: The read ends 3 residues before the CDR3 terminus; that terminus is restored from the germline J gene. The V gene is TRBV2, the J gene TRBJ2-3; 8 nucleotides agree with TRBD1. Germline CDR1 is SNHLY and CDR2 is FYNNEI. After removal of 7 bases from V and 1 base from J, the junction contained 10 bases not matched to a gene. The CDR3 has 16 amino acids. The covered CDR3 bases are TGTGCCAGCAACGGACAGGGTGGCTTTCGCACAGATACG. This gives the protein CASNGQGGFRTDT. In full, the CDR3 is CASNGQGGFRTDTQYF.

On this clone: The sequenced fragment ends 3 residues before the CDR3 boundary, so the rest is inferred from the germline J gene. The chain recombines TRBV19 with TRBJ1-5; 11 bases are shared with TRBD1. Germline CDR1 LNHDA, CDR2 SQIVND (reference sequence). This CDR3 is built from 16 residues. V lost 4 bases to trimming and J lost 6 bases; unmatched junction nucleotides: 8. The CDR3 spells CASSTGTGGVGQPQHF. The CDR3 bases that were read are TGTGCCAGTAGTACAGGGACAGGGGGAGTTGGTCAGCCC.

Concerning this clone itself: The read halts 3 residues ahead of the CDR3 end, with the missing end drawn from the germline J gene. The chain links TRBV28 to TRBJ1-6, with D possibly TRBD1 on 5 matching bases. The CDR3 is 13 amino acids. Trimming shortened V by 2 bases and J by 10 bases, and 9 bases separated the two germline ends. Germline V gives CDR1 MDHEN, CDR2 SYDVKM. CDR3 region: CASSLEGKSPLHF. Incomplete CDR3 DNA: TGTGCCAGCAGTTTAGAGGGGAAATCACCC.

With respect to this clone: Mismatch with germline at one junction end may stem from a read error. The CDR3 end lies 3 residues beyond the end of the read and is filled in from the germline J gene. The genes are TRBV18 and TRBJ2-5; the D gene could be TRBD1 or TRBD2 (5 bases each). Germline CDR1 KGHSH, CDR2 LQKENI. The CDR3 spans 11 residues. Here the CDR3 reads CATSEGETQYF. The sequenced CDR3 bases are TGTGCCACCTCAGAGGGGGAGACC.

Turning to this clone: The read terminates 3 residues ahead of where the CDR3 ends, so the germline J gene completes it. The chain recombines TRBV20-1 with TRBJ2-7, with TRBD2 identical over 7 bases. After removal of 3 bases from V and 4 bases from J, the junction contained 6 bases not matched to a gene. This CDR3 has 13 residues. Germline V gene data show CDR1 as DFQATT and CDR2 as SNEGSKA (reference sequence). The CDR3 here is CSASLTSQYEQYF. The sequenced part of the CDR3 DNA is TGCAGTGCTAGCCTGACTAGCCAATACGAG.

Concerning this clone: The CDR3 end falls 3 residues outside the read, so it is completed with the germline J gene. The gene calls are TRBV14 and TRBJ1-1; D remains unclear. This CDR3 has 15 residues. Germline V gene data show CDR1 as SGHDN and CDR2 as FVKESK. Trimming shortened V by 4 bases and J by 3 bases, and 15 bases separated the two germline ends. The CDR3 spells CASSPRSLEDTEAFF. The sequenced CDR3 bases are TGTGCCAGCAGCCCCCGTTCCCTTGAGGACACTGAA. Using reference TRBV14 and TRBJ1-1 for the parts outside the CDR3, the full variable domain is EAGVTQFPSHSVIEKGQTVTLRCDPISGHDNLYWYRRVMGKEIKFLLHFVKESKQDESGMPNNRFLAERTGGTYSTLKVQPAELEDSGVYFCASSPRSLEDTEAFFGQGTRLTVV.

With respect to this clone: The read finishes 3 residues shy of the CDR3 end, and the germline J gene is used to complete it. The chain combines TRBV7-7 with TRBJ2-7; possibly TRBD2 for D (6 bases). Germline-derived CDR1 and CDR2 are SSHAT and FNYEAQ (reference sequence). V gave up 4 bases and J gave up 6 bases, with 13 bases separating them. This CDR3 has 13 amino acids. The CDR3 spells CASSSSFGGEQYF. Incomplete CDR3 DNA: TGTGCCAGCAGCTCCTCCTTCGGGGGCGAG.

Points on this clone: From the germline J gene comes the end of the CDR3, since the read stops 3 residues before it. This sample includes further DNA sequences coding for the same CDR3. The chain joins TRBV2 to TRBJ1-1; weak D call: TRBD1 (5 bases). The germline CDR1 and CDR2 sequences are SNHLY and FYNNEI. The length of the CDR3 is 15 residues. CDR3 DNA, as far as it was read: TGTGCCAGCAGAATCGGGGGACTAGCCGTTGAGACA. Translating it yields CASRIGGLAVET. The whole CDR3 protein is CASRIGGLAVETAFF.

On this clone: Read sequence stops 3 residues before the CDR3 end, and the germline J gene provides the missing end. The genes are TRBV7-6 and TRBJ2-1; 10 bases map to TRBD2. Trimming cost V 0 bases and J 7 bases; bases outside gene matches: 3. The germline V gene encodes CDR1 SGHVS and CDR2 FNYEAQ. The CDR3 is 15 residues long. Incomplete CDR3 DNA: TGTGCCAGCAGCTTAGCAGCGGGAGGGGAGAATGAG. It specifies CASSLAAGGENE. The CDR3, in full, reads CASSLAAGGENEQFF.

CDR3 bases read: TGTGCCAGCAGAGACACATACTCCTACGAC. Translation: CASRDTYSYD. The whole CDR3 reads CASRDTYSYDYTF. The chain recombines TRBV6-2 or TRBV6-3 with TRBJ1-2; D is unresolved. The CDR3 end falls 3 residues outside the read, so it is completed with the germline J gene. Germline V CDR1 and CDR2: MNHEY, SVGEGT. CDR3 size: 13 residues.